Listed below are T cell receptor beta chains from one sample, sequenced in a study of blood T cell repertoires in COVID-19. Profiled with immunoSEQ multiplex PCR; TCRdb holds only in-frame clones, not every one. The sample shows about 80,000 clones, roughly 90% of them seen only once. The sequencing input was peripheral blood. The receptors derive from a woman at least 80 years old with active or convalescent COVID-19. CDR3s include the opening cysteine and the closing phenylalanine or tryptophan. A D gene is named only where the DNA matches it firmly. Size tells how often a clone was seen (once, few, many) or the class of an expanded clone, and some rows leave it out.

TRBD1,TRBV7-2,.,TRBJ1-6,TGTGCCAGCAGCCCCGGTTGGACAGGGCCCCCCTGGGAATATTCACCCCTCCACTTT,CASSPGWTGPPWEYSPLHF
TRBD1,TRBV27,once,TRBJ1-1,TGTGCCAGCAGTTTAAGACCGACAGGGATGAACACTGAAGCTTTCTTT,CASSLRPTGMNTEAFF
TRBD2,TRBV6-4,.,TRBJ2-1,TGTGCCAGCAGTGTTGGACTAGCCGGCCGCGATGAGCAGTTCTTC,CASSVGLAGRDEQFF
.,TRBV19,.,TRBJ1-1,TGTGCCAGTAGTATTGGTGGCAACCTGAACACTGAAGCTTTCTTT,CASSIGGNLNTEAFF
.,TRBV7-2,.,TRBJ1-4,TGTGCCAGCAGCCCCAGGTTGGCGTCCGATAATGAAAAACTGTTTTTT,CASSPRLASDNEKLFF
TRBD1,TRBV19,once,TRBJ2-3,TGTGCCAGTAGTACGACAGGGGGCGACACAGATACGCAGTATTTT,CASSTTGGDTDTQYF
TRBD1,TRBV4-3,.,TRBJ2-5,TGCGCCAGCAGCCGTTCCCTTTCCGGGACAGGGGGCGCAGAGACCCAGTACTTC,CASSRSLSGTGGAETQYF
.,TRBV28,.,TRBJ2-2,TGTGCCAGCAGTTTACAGAACACCGGGGAGCTGTTTTTT,CASSLQNTGELFF
.,TRBV7-2,.,TRBJ1-3,TGTGCCAGCAGCTTAGGTGGAACAGCTGGAAACACCATATATTTT,CASSLGGTAGNTIYF
TRBD2,TRBV7-3,.,TRBJ2-3,TGTGCCAGCAGCTTAGTTTCTAGCGGGAGAAGGAGCACAGATACGCAGTATTTT,CASSLVSSGRRSTDTQYF
.,TRBV11-2,.,TRBJ2-7,TGTGCCAGCAGCTTAGGCGCAAGTTCCTACGAGCAGTACTTC,CASSLGASSYEQYF
.,TRBV6-2/TRBV6-3,.,TRBJ2-7,TGTGCCAGCAGTTACGGGCGCGACGGCGAGCAGTACTTC,CASSYGRDGEQYF
.,TRBV4-3,.,TRBJ1-6,TGCGCCAGCAGCCAATTAACAGATACCTATAATTCACCCCTCCACTTT,CASSQLTDTYNSPLHF
TRBD1,TRBV19,.,TRBJ2-6,TGTGCCAGTACCGAGGACAGGGGCCTGGTTCTCTCTGGGGCCAACGTCCTGACTTTC,CASTEDRGLVLSGANVLTF
.,TRBV19,.,TRBJ1-2,TGTGCCAGTAGTATCCGGCGGGAACTGCCCGGGAATGGCTACACCTTC,CASSIRRELPGNGYTF
.,TRBV7-3,.,TRBJ2-5,TGTGCCAGCAGCTTAGACACCCAAGAGACCCAGTACTTC,CASSLDTQETQYF
.,TRBV6-2/TRBV6-3,few,TRBJ2-7,TGTGCCAGCAGTAATACGGGAGTGCGCTCCTACGAGCAGTACTTC,CASSNTGVRSYEQYF
TRBD1,TRBV7-9,once,TRBJ1-2,TGTGCCAGCAGCTTGGGGACAGGGGCGGGGTATGGCTACACCTTC,CASSLGTGAGYGYTF
TRBD1,TRBV4-1,.,TRBJ2-3,TGCGCCAGCAAGGGGGCCGGCACAGATACGCAGTATTTT,CASKGAGTDTQYF
TRBD1,TRBV15,once,TRBJ1-1,TGTGCCACCAGCCGGACAGGGCGGACTGAAGCTTTCTTT,CATSRTGRTEAFF
TRBD2,TRBV4-1,.,TRBJ2-2,TGCGCCAGCAGCCTGGCGGGACTAGCGGGAGTAGGTGGGGAGCTGTTTTTT,CASSLAGLAGVGGELFF
.,TRBV28,.,TRBJ1-2,TGTGCCAGCAGTTTATTGGGGGGAGCTAAGGATGGCTACACCTTC,CASSLLGGAKDGYTF